This T cell receptor (beta chain) was recorded in a study of metastatic and nonmetastatic thyroid tumors (dated by TCRdb to the early 2020s). Context from the whole study: For patients with malignant and with benign thyroid disease, the researchers compared repertoires between peripheral blood samples and tumor or nodule tissue samples. What the work shows at the level of the full study, not this receptor alone: In both blood and tumor samples, TCR beta diversity was reported to be significantly higher in malignant tumors than in benign nodules.

A few counts support this clone. Its binding antigen is unknown. The input lacks base qualities; no much larger clone sits a single base away. Preparation of the library involved PCR. Instrument on record: Illumina HiSeq 4000. High-throughput sequencing was used to profile the TCR beta-chain CDR3 region of every patient. Per the authors' processing: Drawing on CDR3 differences between clinicopathological groups, the researchers built a classifier meant to tell apart patients with distant-metastatic papillary thyroid cancer. To measure repertoire diversity the researchers used the Shannon index, while the Morisita-Horn index served to gauge how similar the tumor and blood repertoires were. TCRdb trimmed public reads at Q25 via fastp, called clones via MiXCR and kept in-frame beta chains. For this entry, the V and J calls and clone size follow TCRdb and not the study's own pipeline. The sample table holds around 19,000 clones, of which about 11% were seen once. About 7.3% of the sample goes to the ten largest clones.

The CDR3 has 13 amino acids, counting the end cysteine and phenylalanine. CDR3 DNA only is kept here, 39 bases in frame from base 1. The V and J ends are trimmed by 4 bases and 3 bases, leaving 9 bases between them. CDR1 and CDR2 are read off the germline V gene (reference sequence) as MNHEY and SMNVEV. No treatment had been received by any patient before thyroid surgery. Using T-cell receptor beta sequencing, the study looked back at clinical samples from patients collected from about 2011 to 2019. The source is a female donor with papillary thyroid cancer or a benign thyroid nodule (not recorded which). Some clones in this sample may be carry-over from other donors' samples. Sample: blood. Recombination joined TRBV27 with TRBJ1-2, with a tentative D gene TRBD1 over 6 matching bases. The sequenced DNA is TGTGCCAGCAGTTACGGACAGCACTATGGCTACACCTTC. The translation is CASSYGQHYGYTF.